These 15 T cell receptor beta chains were all obtained from the same sample, sequenced in a study of Ad26.COV2.S vaccination and SARS-CoV-2 variants. Clones were read by immunoSEQ multiplex PCR, and TCRdb kept only the in-frame ones, dropping some. The table records around 320,000 clones, more than 75% of them present only once. Treatment here: some 19 received Ad26.COV2.S at low or high dose, single or two shots; about 5 received placebo; per-sample allocation not given. Repertoires come from day 63 after the first vaccine or placebo injection. Sequencing was performed on peripheral blood, taken in a trial of Ad26.COV2.S vaccine versus placebo. These receptors originate from a person aged 18-65 years who received the Ad26.COV2.S COVID-19 vaccine or a placebo.

The CDR3 DNA reads TGCAGTGCTAGTAAGGGACGGTTATATAATTCACCCCTCCACTTT. Translation gives CSASKGRLYNSPLHF. The rearrangement joins TRBV20-1 to TRBJ1-6; D possibly corresponds to TRBD1 (5 bases). This CDR3 has 15 residues. Germline CDR1 reads DFQATT; CDR2 reads SNEGSKA (reference sequence). Between the trimmed V and J ends, which lost 3 bases and 4 bases, there was a span of 13 bases.

This chain uses TRBV30 with TRBJ2-2; TRBD1 aligns across 8 bases. This CDR3 has 16 residues. V lost 5 bases to trimming and J lost 6 bases; unmatched junction nucleotides: 14. The germline gives CDR1 GTSNPN, CDR2 SVGIG (reference sequence). The CDR3: CAWVTGEKEFAGELFF. Written as DNA, the CDR3 is TGTGCCTGGGTGACAGGGGAGAAGGAATTCGCCGGGGAGCTGTTTTTT.

The chain links TRBV7-3 to TRBJ2-2; TRBD2 might be the D (6 bases). The CDR3 is made up of 16 amino acids. Germline lookup yields CDR1 SGHTA and CDR2 FQGTGA. Trimming took off 4 bases at V and 7 bases at J, with 19 bases between the two ends. The chain's CDR3 is CASSYGGAVPGGELFF. The CDR3 bases are TGTGCCAGCAGCTACGGGGGTGCGGTTCCGGGCGGGGAGCTGTTTTTT.

The rearrangement joins TRBV10-3 to TRBJ2-2; D perhaps matches TRBD1 (5 bases). The germline V and J ends were trimmed by 6 bases and 1 base, with 12 bases remaining between them. Germline lookup yields CDR1 ENHRY and CDR2 SYGVKD. The CDR3 totals 15 residues. The CDR3 loop is CAISYRMGNTGELFF. CDR3 coding DNA: TGTGCCATCAGCTACAGGATGGGGAACACCGGGGAGCTGTTTTTT.

V and J are TRBV21-1 and TRBJ1-5; the D segment call TRBD1 is taken from the table without a DNA check. TRBV21-1 counts as a pseudogene. The CDR3 length is 18 residues. The CDR3 region has the DNA TGTGCCAGCAACACAGGGGAGGTGATAAACGATCGCAATCAGCCCCAGCATTTT. Its translation is CASNTGEVINDRNQPQHF.

This clone was seen only once. J is TRBJ1-6 and V is TRBV15; D gene uncertain. The CDR3 runs 16 residues. The V end was cut by 0 bases, the J end by 9 bases, with 15 bases between. Germline V gives CDR1 LNHNV, CDR2 YYDKDF (reference sequence). As DNA, the CDR3 is TGTGCCACCAGCAGAGATCGGGAACCCGGCATTTCACCCCTCCACTTT. Its translation: CATSRDREPGISPLHF.

V usage is TRBV10-3 and J usage is TRBJ1-2; D might be TRBD1 (6 bases). The CDR3 extends over 13 amino acids. The V gene's germline CDR1 is ENHRY and CDR2 SYGVKD. Trimming shortened V by 4 bases and J by 3 bases, and 9 bases separated the two germline ends. The CDR3 region is CAISGNRDYGYTF. The DNA for the CDR3 is TGTGCCATCAGTGGAAACAGGGACTATGGCTACACCTTC.

This sequence joins TRBV6-5 and TRBJ2-7, with D perhaps matching TRBD1 or TRBD2 (7 bases each). Germline CDR1 reads MNHEY; CDR2 reads SVGAGI. This CDR3 has 13 amino acids. The germline V and J ends were trimmed by 11 bases and 6 bases, with 20 bases remaining between them. The chain's CDR3 is CAGEGATSGEQYF. In DNA, the CDR3 is TGTGCCGGGGAGGGGGCCACCTCTGGCGAGCAGTACTTC.

The chain is built from TRBV3-1 (or the pseudogene TRBV3-2) and TRBJ1-5; no clear D. The CDR3 is made up of 16 amino acids. Trimming removed 0 bases from V and 3 bases from J, with 12 bases in between. Germline V gene data show CDR1 as LGHDT and CDR2 as YNNKEL (reference sequence). CDR3 nucleotide sequence: TGTGCCAGCAGCCAAGATATACCCTCGATCAATCAGCCCCAGCATTTT. This gives the protein CASSQDIPSINQPQHF.

V is TRBV19 and J is TRBJ2-6, with no clear D. Germline values: CDR1 LNHDA, CDR2 SQIVND (reference sequence). The V gene lost 6 bases and the J gene lost 0 bases, with 6 bases spanning the gap. This CDR3 is built from 14 residues. The CDR3 DNA is TGTGCCAGTAGGTTTTACTCTGGGGCCAACGTCCTGACTTTC. This encodes CASRFYSGANVLTF. The complete variable domain, with remaining parts taken from reference TRBV19 and TRBJ2-6, reads DGGITQSPKYLFRKEGQNVTLSCEQNLNHDAMYWYRQDPGQGLRLIYYSQIVNDFQKGDIAEGYSVSREKKESFPLTVTSAQKNPTAFYLCASRFYSGANVLTFGAGSRLTVL.

The chain recombines TRBV5-3 with TRBJ2-7, with D uncertain. TRBV5-3 is an ORF; its function is uncertain. The CDR3 has 14 residues. Trimming removed 4 bases at V and 2 bases at J, with 13 bases between. This CDR3 reads CARSHPAPTYEQYF. The CDR3 bases are TGTGCCAGAAGCCATCCCGCTCCAACCTACGAGCAGTACTTC.

The chain links TRBV7-9 to TRBJ2-5; TRBD2 matches at 14 bases. Germline values: CDR1 SEHNR, CDR2 FQNEAQ (reference sequence). The CDR3 is 19 amino acids. With 1 base clipped from V and 5 bases from J, the junction kept 12 bases outside the gene matches. DNA of the CDR3: TGTGCCAGCAGCTTAGTAAGACTAGCGGGGGGGCTGGGTCAGGAGACCCAGTACTTC. Amino acid sequence: CASSLVRLAGGLGQETQYF.

The genes are TRBV6-2 or TRBV6-3 and TRBJ1-4; D gene uncertain. The CDR3 is 13 residues long. Germline V gene sequence: CDR1 MNHEY, CDR2 SVGEGT. Trimming left V 5 bases short and J 8 bases short, with 12 bases between. The CDR3, as DNA: TGTGCCAGCAGTCCAATTCAAGGGGAAAAACTGTTTTTT. The encoded protein is CASSPIQGEKLFF.

The chain has TRBV7-2 and TRBJ2-1; 9 nucleotides align to TRBD1. Germline CDR1 and CDR2: SGHTA and FQGNSA. The CDR3 sequence is 16 residues long. Trimming at V came to 4 bases and at J to 6 bases, leaving 10 bases not matched to a gene. The chain's CDR3 is CASSSRVGTGSNEQFF. The CDR3 DNA reads TGTGCCAGCAGCTCCAGGGTCGGGACAGGGTCCAATGAGCAGTTCTTC.

This clone has a single count. V and J are TRBV5-1 and TRBJ1-4; 9 positions match TRBD1. Germline CDR1 is SGHRS and CDR2 is YFSETQ. V lost 2 bases and J lost 5; bases outside the gene matches: 10. The CDR3 contains 17 residues. CDR3 in DNA: TGCGCCAGCAGCTTACGTCGGACAGGGGATGGCAATGAAAAACTGTTTTTT. This translates into CASSLRRTGDGNEKLFF.